A single sample gave rise to the 8 T cell receptor beta chains below, sequenced in a study of T-cell memory formation after mild COVID-19. One entry per CDR3 protein, called by TCRdb with MiXCR from the 5' RACE reads. The sample has approximately 480,000 distinct CDR3 sequences; 15% to 20% are singletons. Sequencing was done on a sample of PBMCs or a T cell subset sorted from them (not recorded which). The receptors originated from an adult woman who had mild COVID-19 (a few samples of this study predate the infection). Cell type and time point are not known.

This chain connects TRBV12-3 or TRBV12-4 to TRBJ2-1; 7 bases align to TRBD2. The V and J ends lost 4 bases and 0 bases, in that order; junction bases with no gene match: 9. The CDR3 is made up of 17 amino acids. CDR3 nucleotide sequence: TGTGCCAGCAGTTCGAATAGCGGGCAGAGCTCCTACAATGAGCAGTTCTTC. This gives the protein CASSSNSGQSSYNEQFF.

A few counts support this clonotype. The J gene is TRBJ2-7, the V gene TRBV11-2, with D tentatively TRBD1 (6 bases). Trimming took off 1 base at V and 3 bases at J, with 13 bases between the two ends. Per the germline V gene, CDR1 is SGHAT and CDR2 is FQNNGV. This CDR3 has 15 residues. CDR3 loop: CASSLVGTNYYEQYF. In DNA, the CDR3 is TGTGCCAGCAGCTTAGTCGGGACAAATTACTACGAGCAGTACTTC.

The chain joins TRBV11-3 to TRBJ1-1; 9 nucleotides match TRBD1. From germline, CDR1 is SGHNT and CDR2 YENEEA. The V and J ends lost 6 bases and 6 bases, in that order; junction bases with no gene match: 11. The CDR3 has 15 amino acids. The CDR3 sequence: CASRARDRAGSEAFF. CDR3 in DNA: TGTGCCAGCAGGGCCCGGGACAGGGCAGGATCTGAAGCTTTCTTT.

This clonotype showed up just a few times. The gene calls are TRBV3-1 and TRBJ2-7, with TRBD1 matching over 7 bases. The CDR3 sequence is 19 residues long. Germline V gene data show CDR1 as LGHDT and CDR2 as YNNKEL (reference sequence). V lost 2 bases and J lost 3; bases outside the gene matches: 19. The CDR3 reads CASSQSSTGVRGKVYEQYF. The CDR3 region has the DNA TGTGCCAGCAGCCAATCAAGCACCGGTGTCAGGGGGAAGGTCTACGAGCAGTACTTC.

This clonotype was found a few times. The chain uses TRBV4-1 and TRBJ1-3, with a tentative D call TRBD1 (5 bases). Per the germline V gene, CDR1 is MGHRA and CDR2 is YSYEKL. The V gene lost 4 bases and the J gene lost 4 bases, with 14 bases spanning the gap. The CDR3 contains 15 residues. The DNA of the CDR3 is TGCGCCAGCAGCCGCCTGGGGGGGAGAGGAAACACCATATATTTT. Residues: CASSRLGGRGNTIYF.

The V call is TRBV5-6, the J call TRBJ2-1, with TRBD1 matching 9 bases. J lost 2 bases, V lost 0 bases, and 6 bases had no gene match. The CDR3 is 17 amino acids. Germline V lookup: CDR1 SGHDT, CDR2 YYEEEE. The CDR3 protein is CASSLVSRDRAYNEQFF. The CDR3 DNA follows: TGTGCCAGCAGCTTGGTGAGCCGGGACAGGGCCTACAATGAGCAGTTCTTC.

The V and J genes are TRBV7-3 and TRBJ2-1; 8 bases agree with TRBD2. The CDR3 is made up of 14 amino acids. From germline, CDR1 is SGHTA and CDR2 FQGTGA. V dropped 3 bases and J dropped 4; count of bases not matched to a gene: 2. CDR3 sequence reads: CASSFTGGYNEQFF. CDR3 DNA sequence: TGTGCCAGCAGCTTCACGGGAGGGTACAATGAGCAGTTCTTC.

This clonotype has only a few counts. The rearrangement uses TRBV6-1 and TRBJ1-6; D perhaps matches TRBD1 (5 bases). CDR3 length equals 15 residues. Deletions cut 9 bases from V and 7 bases from J, with 19 bases between. Per germline, CDR1 MNHNS and CDR2 SASEGT. The CDR3 reads CASLWGEGSNSPLHF. The DNA of the CDR3 is TGTGCCAGTCTTTGGGGGGAGGGTAGCAATTCACCCCTCCACTTT.